This TCR beta chain stems from a study of early T cells in non-severe SARS-CoV-2 infection. Trimming took off 5 bases at V and 7 bases at J, with 13 bases between the two ends. CDR3 length: 13 amino acids. CDR1 and CDR2 from the germline V gene are KGHDR and SFDVKD. This clonotype appeared many times. Each CDR3 protein is one row after TCRdb ran MiXCR on the 5' RACE reads. The repertoire holds 60,000 or so distinct CDR3 sequences, 7.5% to 9.5% seen once, with approximately 4% in the top ten. The clonotype comes from an adult who was a healthcare worker with PCR-confirmed SARS-CoV-2 infection or an uninfected control (not recorded which). The sequencing used whole blood, collected at baseline. The chain is built from TRBV24-1 and TRBJ2-5; D remains unclear. CDR3 sequence: CATSAAPVGTQYF. The CDR3, as DNA: TGTGCCACCAGTGCAGCCCCAGTCGGGACCCAGTACTTC.